The 21 T cell receptor beta chains reported below all come from one sample, sequenced in a study of blood T cell repertoires in COVID-19. Sequencing used immunoSEQ multiplex PCR; TCRdb keeps in-frame clones, though not all of them. The sample carries about 160,000 clones, 81% recorded once. Sequencing was performed on PBMCs or T cells enriched from blood (not recorded which). The source is a woman aged 40 to 50 with acute COVID-19.

This chain joins TRBV4-1 and TRBJ2-1, with 8 bases matching TRBD1. CDR1 and CDR2 (germline): MGHRA, YSYEKL. The CDR3 consists of 19 residues. V lost 0 bases to trimming and J lost 8 bases; unmatched junction nucleotides: 18. CDR3 residues: CASSQETGGSGGLGDEQFF. As DNA, the CDR3 is TGCGCCAGCAGCCAAGAAACAGGGGGTAGCGGCGGCCTGGGGGATGAGCAGTTCTTC.

The genes are TRBV7-8 and TRBJ2-7; 14 nucleotides agree with TRBD2. Germline values: CDR1 SGHVS, CDR2 FQNEAQ. The CDR3 is 15 residues long. With V trimmed by 4 bases and J by 3 bases, 2 bases remained unmatched. The CDR3 coding sequence is TGTGCCAGCAGCTCGGGACTAGCGGGAGTCTACGAGCAGTACTTC. It specifies CASSSGLAGVYEQYF.

This clone was seen a single time. DNA of the CDR3: TGTGCCAGCAGCGAACCTCCGAAGACAGAGAATTCCAACAATGAGCAGTTCTTC. Protein product: CASSEPPKTENSNNEQFF. V and J are TRBV7-9 and TRBJ2-1; possible D gene TRBD1, 5 bases. CDR1 is SEHNR, CDR2 FQNEAQ, per germline (reference sequence). This CDR3 has 18 residues. Trimming pared 5 bases from V and 5 bases from J, leaving 25 bases between.

In DNA form, the CDR3 reads TGTGCCAGCAGCTTAGTCTGGGGTAGCGGGAGAGTGGATGAGCAGTTCTTC. Its protein is CASSLVWGSGRVDEQFF. V usage is TRBV7-9 and J usage is TRBJ2-1, with 9 bases aligning to TRBD2. Germline assignment: CDR1 SEHNR and CDR2 FQNEAQ (reference sequence). The CDR3 sequence is 17 residues long. J was trimmed by 8 bases and V by 1 base; bases with no gene match: 12.

The gene calls are TRBV19 and TRBJ1-1; D gene unclear. Trimming left V 9 bases short and J 2 bases short, with 10 bases between. CDR1 is LNHDA and CDR2 is SQIVND in the germline V gene (reference sequence). The CDR3 is made up of 12 amino acids. The CDR3 sequence: CASGFRNTEAFF. The CDR3 DNA is TGTGCCAGCGGGTTTAGAAACACTGAAGCTTTCTTT.

This clone showed up just once. The rearrangement links TRBV11-3 to TRBJ2-5, with D possibly TRBD1 on 6 matching bases. Germline V gene sequence: CDR1 SGHNT, CDR2 YENEEA. V gave up 0 bases and J gave up 8 bases, with 19 bases separating them. CDR3 length: 16 amino acids. Here the CDR3 DNA reads TGTGCCAGCAGCTTAGATGTGGTGGGCAGGGGTTATACCCAGTACTTC. This gives the protein CASSLDVVGRGYTQYF. Drawing the rest from reference TRBV11-3 and TRBJ2-5, the complete variable domain is EAGVVQSPRYKIIEKKQPVAFWCNPISGHNTLYWYLQNLGQGPELLIRYENEEAVDDSQLPKDRFSAERLKGVDSTLKIQPAELGDSAVYLCASSLDVVGRGYTQYFGPGTRLLVL.

The gene calls are TRBV7-2 and TRBJ2-3, with TRBD2 as a possible D gene (6 bases). The ends were cut back, 0 bases at V and 1 base at J, with 8 bases in the middle. The CDR3 is made up of 15 amino acids. Germline CDR1 reads SGHTA; CDR2 reads FQGNSA. The CDR3 here is CASSLAGGRTDTQYF. The DNA for the CDR3 is TGTGCCAGCAGCTTAGCGGGAGGCCGCACAGATACGCAGTATTTT.

The rearrangement uses TRBV24-1 and TRBJ2-3, with TRBD2 identical over 8 bases. V trimming: 5 bases; J trimming: 5 bases; junction bases outside the gene matches: 17. CDR3 length: 18 residues. The germline V gene has CDR1 KGHDR and CDR2 SFDVKD. In DNA, the CDR3 is TGTGCCACCAGTGCCACCGGGACGGGAGGGCCTGCCGGAGATACGCAGTATTTT. Protein sequence: CATSATGTGGPAGDTQYF.

The chain combines TRBV24-1 with TRBJ2-7; weak D call: TRBD1 (6 bases). Per germline, CDR1 KGHDR and CDR2 SFDVKD. The ends were cut back, 4 bases at V and 2 bases at J, with 23 bases in the middle. The CDR3 is made up of 18 amino acids. The CDR3, as DNA: TGTGCCACCAGTGAAGATCACCGGGACACCCATCATCCCTACGAGCAGTACGTC. This codes for CATSEDHRDTHHPYEQYV.

The genes are TRBV2 and TRBJ2-1, with D perhaps TRBD1 (5 bases). The CDR3 has 13 residues. The V gene lost 2 bases and the J gene lost 9 bases, with 11 bases spanning the gap. Germline CDR1 is SNHLY and CDR2 is FYNNEI. This CDR3 reads CASSESRGGEQFF. CDR3 DNA sequence: TGTGCCAGCAGTGAATCAAGGGGCGGTGAGCAGTTCTTC.

V usage is TRBV29-1 and J usage is TRBJ2-1; TRBD2 aligns across 8 bases. The CDR3 totals 14 residues. V dropped 7 bases and J dropped 4; count of bases not matched to a gene: 9. Germline V gene data show CDR1 as SQVTM and CDR2 as ANQGSEA. The DNA of the CDR3 is TGCAGCGCCCGAAGGGCTAGCGGGTACAATGAGCAGTTCTTC. The encoded protein is CSARRASGYNEQFF.

This chain connects TRBV7-9 to TRBJ1-4, with 7 bases that match TRBD1. There are 15 residues in the CDR3. V dropped 1 base and J dropped 6; count of bases not matched to a gene: 5. The germline V gene encodes CDR1 SEHNR and CDR2 FQNEAQ (reference sequence). CDR3: CASSLGTGGDEKLFF. The CDR3 DNA reads TGTGCCAGCAGCTTAGGGACAGGCGGGGATGAAAAACTGTTTTTT.

This clone was detected once. The V call is TRBV7-2, the J call TRBJ1-1, with D possibly matching TRBD1 (5 bases). Germline V gene sequence: CDR1 SGHTA, CDR2 FQGNSA. The CDR3 has 16 residues. Trimming pared 4 bases from V and 1 base from J, leaving 16 bases between. In DNA form, the CDR3 reads TGTGCCAGCAGCTCGTCTACCGATCAGGGGAACACTGAAGCTTTCTTT. Its translation is CASSSSTDQGNTEAFF.

The chain carries TRBV6-4 and TRBJ2-2; unclear D gene. This CDR3 has 14 amino acids. Germline values: CDR1 MRHNA, CDR2 SNTAGT. Trimming took off 5 bases at V and 5 bases at J, with 12 bases between the two ends. CDR3 bases: TGTGCCAGCAGTCCAACCTACGAAACCGGGGAGCTGTTTTTT. This encodes CASSPTYETGELFF.

For this clone: This specimen includes other DNA sequences encoding the same CDR3. The rearrangement links TRBV5-1 to TRBJ2-5, with TRBD2 identical over 7 bases. Trimming cost V 0 bases and J 3 bases; bases outside gene matches: 5. There are 15 residues in the CDR3. The germline CDR1 and CDR2 sequences are SGHRS and YFSETQ. The chain's CDR3 is CASSLGSSGKETQYF. CDR3 coding DNA: TGCGCCAGCAGCTTGGGGTCTAGCGGAAAAGAGACCCAGTACTTC. Full variable domain (outside the CDR3, taken from reference TRBV5-1 and TRBJ2-5): KAGVTQTPRYLIKTRGQQVTLSCSPISGHRSVSWYQQTPGQGLQFLFEYFSETQRNKGNFPGRFSGRQFSNSRSEMNVSTLELGDSALYLCASSLGSSGKETQYFGPGTRLLVL.

This clone was seen a handful of times. The chain employs TRBV10-1 and TRBJ2-1; 8 nucleotides align to TRBD2. The CDR3 totals 14 residues. CDR1 WNHNN and CDR2 SYGVQD come from the germline V gene (reference sequence). After removal of 8 bases from V and 6 bases from J, the junction contained 9 bases not matched to a gene. CDR3 residues: CASPGAGVVNEQFF. CDR3 DNA sequence: TGCGCCAGCCCCGGAGCGGGAGTTGTCAATGAGCAGTTCTTC.

The chain links TRBV11-2 to TRBJ2-3, with TRBD1 identical over 7 bases. The length of the CDR3 is 17 residues. With 5 bases clipped from V and 6 bases from J, the junction kept 17 bases outside the gene matches. Germline loops: CDR1 SGHAT, CDR2 FQNNGV. CDR3 nucleotide sequence: TGTGCCAGCAGCGCTAGACAGGGCCTAGCACAGGCGGATACGCAGTATTTT. It translates to CASSARQGLAQADTQYF. The full variable domain, in which reference TRBV11-2 and TRBJ2-3 provide the parts outside the CDR3, is EAGVAQSPRYKIIEKRQSVAFWCNPISGHATLYWYQQILGQGPKLLIQFQNNGVVDDSQLPKDRFSAERLKGVDSTLKIQPAKLEDSAVYLCASSARQGLAQADTQYFGPGTRLTVL.

The J gene is TRBJ1-1, the V gene TRBV29-1; no reliable D call. The V and J ends lost 4 bases and 4 bases respectively, with 16 bases between them. Germline CDR1 is SQVTM and CDR2 is ANQGSEA. The CDR3 loop spans 14 amino acids. The CDR3: CSVAGNMKPTEAFF. The CDR3 coding sequence is TGCAGCGTTGCGGGAAATATGAAGCCCACTGAAGCTTTCTTT.

The chain links TRBV20-1 to TRBJ1-5; 9 nucleotides agree with TRBD1. The CDR3 is made up of 15 amino acids. V shed 3 bases and J 3 bases; nucleotides not matched to a gene: 6. Germline V gene sequence: CDR1 DFQATT, CDR2 SNEGSKA (reference sequence). The CDR3: CSASRGQGNNQPQHF. The CDR3, as DNA: TGCAGTGCTAGTCGGGGACAGGGCAACAATCAGCCCCAGCATTTT.

The chain has TRBV19 and TRBJ1-1, with 7 bases aligning to TRBD1. In germline, CDR1 is LNHDA, CDR2 SQIVND (reference sequence). CDR3 length: 15 amino acids. The junction had 12 bases not matched to a gene; V was cut back by 5 bases and J by 6 bases. The CDR3 protein is CASSPRTGALAEAFF. The DNA of the CDR3 is TGTGCCAGTAGTCCACGGACAGGCGCCTTGGCTGAAGCTTTCTTT.

The chain uses TRBV9 and TRBJ2-1; 7 bases align to TRBD2. The CDR3 extends over 15 amino acids. The J segment lost 8 bases and the V segment lost 1 base, leaving 9 bases of the junction unmatched. CDR1 is SGDLS and CDR2 is YYNGEE in the germline V gene. Here the CDR3 reads CASSVQAGEAYEQFF. The CDR3 DNA sequence: TGTGCCAGCAGCGTACAGGCGGGAGAGGCCTATGAGCAGTTCTTC.